This entry lists 19 T cell receptor beta chains sequenced from one sample in a study of blood T cell repertoires in COVID-19. Clones were sequenced by immunoSEQ multiplex PCR, and TCRdb holds only the in-frame ones, with some missing. The data show about 360,000 clones, with around nine tenths seen just once and 3% held by the top ten. Source material: peripheral blood. Receptor source: a human donor in a cohort sampled during active COVID-19.

The chain links TRBV19 to TRBJ1-1, with 9 positions matching TRBD1. The junction had 5 bases not matched to a gene; V was cut back by 7 bases and J by 5 bases. The CDR3 contains 13 residues. Germline V gene sequence: CDR1 LNHDA, CDR2 SQIVND (reference sequence). CDR3 protein: CASTTGGRTEAFF. The DNA for the CDR3 is TGTGCCAGTACCACAGGGGGCCGGACTGAAGCTTTCTTT.

V gene TRBV6-6 combines with J gene TRBJ1-2, with 7 positions matching TRBD1. Germline CDR1 is MNHNY and CDR2 is SVGAGI (reference sequence). The J segment lost 2 bases and the V segment lost 6 bases, leaving 3 bases of the junction unmatched. This CDR3 comprises 13 residues. The CDR3 bases are TGTGCCAGCAGCATGACAGGGAACTATGGCTACACCTTC. Translated, it gives CASSMTGNYGYTF.

The chain recombines TRBV7-3 with TRBJ2-1; 8 bases agree with TRBD2. This CDR3 contains 12 residues. Per germline, CDR1 SGHTA and CDR2 FQGTGA. Trimming removed 4 bases from V and 11 bases from J; junction bases left unmatched: 4. The CDR3 sequence is CASSSFSGKQFF. The CDR3 region has the DNA TGTGCCAGCAGCTCATTTAGCGGGAAGCAGTTCTTC.

The rearrangement uses TRBV29-1 and TRBJ2-4, with 13 bases fitting TRBD2. V trimming: 6 bases; J trimming: 5 bases; junction bases outside the gene matches: 19. CDR3 size: 19 residues. Germline lookup yields CDR1 SQVTM and CDR2 ANQGSEA. The CDR3 here is CSVVPPGLAGSKDQNIQYF. The CDR3 DNA reads as TGCAGCGTCGTACCACCGGGACTAGCGGGGAGCAAGGACCAAAACATTCAGTACTTC. Based on the CDR3 plus reference TRBV29-1 and TRBJ2-4, the full variable domain is SAVISQKPSRDICQRGTSLTIQCQVDSQVTMMFWYRQQPGQSLTLIATANQGSEATYESGFVIDKFPISRPNLTFSTLTVSNMSPEDSSIYLCSVVPPGLAGSKDQNIQYFGAGTRLSVL.

The chain recombines TRBV19 with TRBJ1-4; perhaps TRBD1 as D (6 bases). Per the germline V gene, CDR1 is LNHDA and CDR2 is SQIVND (reference sequence). Deletions cut 5 bases from V and 10 bases from J, with 17 bases between. The CDR3 extends over 14 amino acids. CDR3 loop: CASSSTGVSGKLFF. As DNA, the CDR3 is TGTGCCAGTAGTTCGACAGGAGTGTCCGGAAAACTGTTTTTT.

V usage is TRBV18 and J usage is TRBJ1-1; TRBD1 is a possible D gene (6 bases). V lost 0 bases and J lost 5, with 16 bases in between. CDR3 size: 16 residues. Germline values: CDR1 KGHSH, CDR2 LQKENI. The CDR3 loop is CASSPPMGHGRTEAFF. DNA of the CDR3: TGTGCCAGCTCACCACCGATGGGACACGGGAGGACTGAAGCTTTCTTT.

The chain is built from TRBV7-9 and TRBJ2-4, with D possibly being TRBD2 (5 bases). The V and J ends lost 4 bases and 7 bases respectively, with 20 bases between them. This CDR3 has 16 amino acids. Germline CDR1 SEHNR, CDR2 FQNEAQ (reference sequence). DNA of the CDR3: TGTGCCAGCAGCTCCAAGAATGGTCGGGGATTGAACATTCAGTACTTC. Encoded protein: CASSSKNGRGLNIQYF. Together with reference TRBV7-9 and TRBJ2-4, the CDR3 gives the full variable domain: DTGVSQNPRHKITKRGQNVTFRCDPISEHNRLYWYRQTLGQGPEFLTYFQNEAQLEKSRLLSDRFSAERPKGSFSTLEIQRTEQGDSAMYLCASSSKNGRGLNIQYFGAGTRLSVL.

This chain uses TRBV7-9 with TRBJ2-3; TRBD1 aligns across 8 bases. The CDR3 spans 14 residues. J was trimmed by 5 bases and V by 1 base; bases with no gene match: 2. The germline V gene has CDR1 SEHNR and CDR2 FQNEAQ (reference sequence). CDR3 amino acids: CASSLGTGIDTQYF. CDR3 DNA: TGTGCCAGCAGCTTAGGGACAGGGATAGATACGCAGTATTTT.

The V call is TRBV15, the J call TRBJ2-3; 12 nucleotides agree with TRBD2. The CDR3 loop spans 15 amino acids. Losses at the gene ends were 1 base for V and 4 bases for J; bases not matched to a gene: 0. Germline values: CDR1 LNHNV, CDR2 YYDKDF (reference sequence). CDR3 in DNA: TGTGCCACCAGCAGAGGACTAGCGGGAGCAGATACGCAGTATTTT. It yields the protein CATSRGLAGADTQYF.

The rearrangement joins TRBV11-3 to TRBJ2-1, with 14 bases aligning to TRBD2. The V gene's germline CDR1 is SGHNT and CDR2 YENEEA. The junction had 8 bases not matched to a gene; V was cut back by 1 base and J by 15 bases. The CDR3 is made up of 15 amino acids. CDR3 loop: CASSLGLAGGRNLFF. The CDR3 DNA reads as TGTGCCAGCAGCTTAGGACTAGCGGGAGGGCGGAATCTGTTCTTC.

The rearrangement uses TRBV5-1 and TRBJ2-1; D not certain. This CDR3 is built from 15 residues. The V end lost 4 bases, the J end lost 9 bases, and 20 bases lay between the germline ends. Germline CDR1 reads SGHRS; CDR2 reads YFSETQ. DNA for the CDR3: TGCGCCAGCAGCCCCAGCCCGGTCCTAGTGGGTGAGCAGTTCTTC. This codes for CASSPSPVLVGEQFF.

This clone was seen more than once but under ten times. The CDR3 loop is CAWSQDRDQPQHF. In DNA, the CDR3 is TGTGCCTGGAGTCAGGACAGAGATCAGCCCCAGCATTTT. This chain uses TRBV30 with TRBJ1-5, with D possibly being TRBD1 (6 bases). V gave up 2 bases and J gave up 5 bases, with 10 bases separating them. Germline values: CDR1 GTSNPN, CDR2 SVGIG (reference sequence). This CDR3 comprises 13 residues.

V is TRBV18 and J is TRBJ2-2; 9 bases are a match to TRBD2. Per germline, CDR1 KGHSH and CDR2 LQKENI. Trimming removed 0 bases from V and 7 bases from J; junction bases left unmatched: 6. This CDR3 has 16 residues. For the CDR3, the DNA is TGTGCCAGCTCACCACCGACCAGCGGGGGGAGCGGGGAGCTGTTTTTT. It codes for CASSPPTSGGSGELFF.

This chain links TRBV6-5 with TRBJ1-1; D gene unclear. The CDR3 consists of 14 residues. Trimming took off 7 bases at V and 3 bases at J, with 15 bases between the two ends. Germline lookup yields CDR1 MNHEY and CDR2 SVGAGI. This chain's CDR3 is CASTPPGLDTEAFF. CDR3 in DNA: TGTGCCAGCACCCCCCCCGGACTGGACACTGAAGCTTTCTTT.

CDR3 loop: CASSGRAGGSNEQFF. The CDR3 bases are TGCGCCAGCAGCGGCCGCGCGGGGGGCTCCAATGAGCAGTTCTTC. The V and J genes are TRBV5-1 and TRBJ2-1, with TRBD2 matching over 8 bases. The CDR3 is 15 residues long. V gave up 4 bases and J gave up 6 bases; unmatched junction bases: 9. CDR1 and CDR2 from the germline V gene are SGHRS and YFSETQ.

The chain carries TRBV30 and TRBJ2-7; TRBD2 agrees at 7 bases. Germline V gives CDR1 GTSNPN, CDR2 SVGIG (reference sequence). The CDR3 contains 11 residues. Trimming at V came to 4 bases and at J to 7 bases, leaving 4 bases not matched to a gene. The CDR3 here is CAWTGGSEQYF. CDR3 bases: TGTGCCTGGACCGGGGGGTCAGAGCAGTACTTC.

The rearrangement links TRBV4-2 to TRBJ2-5; 10 nucleotides line up with TRBD2. The CDR3 consists of 15 residues. CDR1 and CDR2 from the germline V gene are LGHNA and YNFKEQ. V lost 4 bases, J lost 5 bases, and 7 bases stayed unmatched. CDR3 loop: CASSPGSGGRETQYF. CDR3 in DNA: TGTGCCAGCAGCCCGGGTAGCGGGGGGCGGGAGACCCAGTACTTC.

The chain carries TRBV5-6 and TRBJ2-1; weak D call: TRBD2 (6 bases). Germline CDR1 reads SGHDT; CDR2 reads YYEEEE. Trimming pared 5 bases from V and 0 bases from J, leaving 15 bases between. The CDR3 covers 16 residues. CDR3 bases: TGTGCCAGCAGGCCTGGTTCGGGAGACTCCTACAATGAGCAGTTCTTC. Its translation: CASRPGSGDSYNEQFF.

This chain joins TRBV2 and TRBJ2-3; 9 nucleotides align to TRBD1. The V gene end was trimmed by 3 bases and the J gene end by 4 bases; junction bases not matched to a gene: 5. The CDR3 runs to 15 residues. CDR1 is SNHLY, CDR2 FYNNEI, per germline. Written as DNA, the CDR3 is TGTGCCAGCAGTGACGACAGGGGGTACTCAGATACGCAGTATTTT. Residues: CASSDDRGYSDTQYF.